The 30 T cell receptor beta chains given below trace back to one sample, sequenced in a study of shared clonotypes between healthy human individuals. Using immunoSEQ multiplex PCR, the repertoire was profiled, and TCRdb retains in-frame clones only, with some absent. The sample lists over a million clones; about 98.5% were seen once. Sequences were obtained from naive CD4+ T cells sorted from blood. The subset is: CD45RA+ positively selected. The origin of the receptors is a man aged 25-45 years in good health.

The chain carries TRBV7-3 and TRBJ2-5, with TRBD1 as a possible D gene (6 bases). Germline V gene lookup returns CDR1 SGHTA and CDR2 FQGTGA. Trimming removed 5 bases at V and 5 bases at J, with 15 bases between. The CDR3 spans 14 residues. CDR3 in amino acids: CASSIQTGTETQYF. As DNA, the CDR3 is TGTGCCAGCAGCATTCAAACAGGGACCGAGACCCAGTACTTC. Together with reference TRBV7-3 and TRBJ2-5, the CDR3 gives the full variable domain: GAGVSQTPSNKVTEKGKYVELRCDPISGHTALYWYRQSLGQGPEFLIYFQGTGAADDSGLPNDRFFAVRPEGSVSTLKIQRTERGDSAVYLCASSIQTGTETQYFGPGTRLLVL.

Turning to this clone: At one end, the junction sequence differs from germline, possibly due to a read error. The chain employs TRBV7-7 and TRBJ2-1, with 11 bases lining up with TRBD2. CDR3 size: 16 residues. The germline gives CDR1 SSHAT, CDR2 FNYEAQ (reference sequence). The CDR3 DNA follows: TGTGCTAGCAGCCCCGGCGGTAGCGGGAGGGCCCGGGAGCAGTTCTTC. It yields the protein CASSPGGSGRAREQFF.

The rearrangement links TRBV5-1 to TRBJ1-1; 8 bases line up with TRBD1. The V segment lost 4 bases and the J segment 6 bases; nucleotides outside the gene matches: 8. CDR3 length: 14 amino acids. Germline-derived CDR1 and CDR2 are SGHRS and YFSETQ. In nucleotides, the CDR3 is TGCGCCAGCAGCGTCGGACAGGGTCGGGCTGAAGCTTTCTTT. Its translation is CASSVGQGRAEAFF.

J is TRBJ1-1 and V is TRBV9; no firm D call. Germline loops: CDR1 SGDLS, CDR2 YYNGEE. The germline V and J ends were trimmed by 3 bases and 0 bases, with 6 bases remaining between them. CDR3 length equals 13 residues. DNA for the CDR3: TGTGCCAGCAGCGAGGCCTTGAACACTGAAGCTTTCTTT. Amino acid sequence: CASSEALNTEAFF.

The chain combines TRBV30 with TRBJ1-1, with D perhaps TRBD1 (6 bases). Germline V gene data show CDR1 as GTSNPN and CDR2 as SVGIG (reference sequence). V shed 6 bases and J shed 0 bases, with 14 bases lying between them. The CDR3 length is 14 residues. CDR3 loop: CACKKGQVNTEAFF. The CDR3 DNA is TGTGCCTGTAAAAAGGGACAAGTGAACACTGAAGCTTTCTTT.

This clone has only one observation. The chain couples TRBV5-1 to TRBJ1-4, with D perhaps TRBD1 (6 bases). The CDR3 totals 20 residues. The V end was cut by 0 bases, the J end by 3 bases, with 24 bases between. Germline CDR1 reads SGHRS; CDR2 reads YFSETQ. CDR3 in DNA: TGCGCCAGCAGCTTGGAGGTTGGCAGGGGCTCACTCGCAGCTAATGAAAAACTGTTTTTT. Translation gives CASSLEVGRGSLAANEKLFF.

This CDR3 is CASSLQGATGELFF. The CDR3 nucleotides are TGTGCCAGCAGCCTCCAGGGAGCTACCGGGGAGCTGTTTTTT. The chain couples TRBV11-1 to TRBJ2-2; the D call may be TRBD1 or TRBD2 (5 bases each). The germline CDR1 and CDR2 sequences are SGHAT and FQDESV (reference sequence). The CDR3 runs to 14 residues. Trimming stripped 5 bases from V and 5 bases from J, with 12 bases between. Combining the CDR3 with reference TRBV11-1 and TRBJ2-2 gives the whole variable domain EAEVAQSPRYKITEKSQAVAFWCDPISGHATLYWYRQILGQGPELLVQFQDESVVDDSQLPKDRFSAERLKGVDSTLKIQPAELGDSAMYLCASSLQGATGELFFGEGSRLTVL.

For the CDR3, the DNA is TGTGCCAGCAGCTCATATGGACAGGGCCACTATGGCTACACCTTC. Residues: CASSSYGQGHYGYTF. The chain recombines TRBV5-8 with TRBJ1-2; 8 positions match TRBD1. The CDR3 is 15 residues long. Per germline, CDR1 SGHTS and CDR2 YDEGEE. V shed 3 bases, J shed 3 bases, and the junction held 7 bases outside the gene matches. Full variable domain (remainder filled in from reference TRBV5-8 and TRBJ1-2): EAGVTQSPTHLIKTRGQQATLRCSPISGHTSVYWYQQALGLGLQFLLWYDEGEERNRGNFPPRFSGRQFPNYSSELNVNALELEDSALYLCASSSYGQGHYGYTFGSGTRLTVV.

The J gene is TRBJ2-7, the V gene TRBV28, with D maybe TRBD2 (6 bases). The V gene lost 6 bases and the J gene lost 4 bases, with 10 bases spanning the gap. Germline lookup yields CDR1 MDHEN and CDR2 SYDVKM. This CDR3 is 12 amino acids long. The CDR3 bases are TGTGCCAGCAGGGGGGAGGTTTACGAGCAGTACTTC. It specifies CASRGEVYEQYF.

CDR3 protein: CASSLNPSGQGFREQYF. The CDR3 DNA reads TGCGCCAGCAGCTTAAATCCATCGGGACAAGGGTTCAGGGAGCAGTACTTC. The rearrangement links TRBV5-1 to TRBJ2-7; possibly TRBD1 for D (6 bases). The CDR3 loop spans 17 amino acids. V was cut by 2 bases and J by 7 bases, with 25 bases left in between. Germline CDR1 is SGHRS and CDR2 is YFSETQ.

Only one count was recorded for this clone. The J gene is TRBJ2-7, the V gene TRBV28, with no clear D. The CDR3 loop spans 14 amino acids. Germline-derived CDR1 and CDR2 are MDHEN and SYDVKM. V was shortened by 6 bases and J by 2 bases, with 14 bases between the two germline ends. CDR3 sequence: CASRGPYPPYEQYF. The CDR3, as DNA: TGTGCCAGCAGAGGGCCGTACCCCCCCTACGAGCAGTACTTC.

V usage is TRBV30 and J usage is TRBJ2-7; D is perhaps TRBD1 or TRBD2 (5 bases each). This CDR3 is 15 amino acids long. Trimming pared 0 bases from V and 4 bases from J, leaving 16 bases between. Germline V gene sequence: CDR1 GTSNPN, CDR2 SVGIG (reference sequence). CDR3 in DNA: TGTGCCTGGAGTGTGGGGCGGGCCGGGAAGTACGAGCAGTACTTC. Protein product: CAWSVGRAGKYEQYF.

This clone was recorded only once. The V and J genes are TRBV5-1 and TRBJ2-2; TRBD1 might be the D (5 bases). The V end lost 0 bases, the J end lost 4 bases, and 10 bases lay between the germline ends. CDR1 is SGHRS and CDR2 is YFSETQ in the germline V gene. The CDR3 has 15 amino acids. CDR3 bases: TGCGCCAGCAGCTTGGTGGGGCGAGGCACCGGGGAGCTGTTTTTT. It encodes CASSLVGRGTGELFF.

This chain links TRBV10-3 with TRBJ2-3; the D is unclear. Germline CDR1 reads ENHRY; CDR2 reads SYGVKD. This CDR3 spans 14 amino acids. Trimming took 4 bases from V and 4 from J, leaving 12 bases between them. In DNA form, the CDR3 reads TGTGCCATCAGTGTTAAGGAATCGTCAGATACGCAGTATTTT. Translating it yields CAISVKESSDTQYF.

The chain uses TRBV15 and TRBJ2-1, with TRBD2 identical over 8 bases. CDR1 is LNHNV, CDR2 YYDKDF, per germline (reference sequence). The CDR3 spans 16 residues. V lost 1 base, J lost 7 bases, and 9 bases stayed unmatched. CDR3 protein: CATSRVGAGESNEQFF. CDR3 sequence (DNA): TGTGCCACCAGCAGAGTAGGAGCGGGAGAGTCTAATGAGCAGTTCTTC.

The V gene is TRBV7-6, the J gene TRBJ2-5; D gene uncertain. Germline values: CDR1 SGHVS, CDR2 FNYEAQ. This CDR3 comprises 13 residues. Trimming removed 10 bases at V and 5 bases at J, with 17 bases between. Here the CDR3 DNA reads TGTGCCACCACGCCAGGCCGTGGGGAGACCCAGTACTTC. Amino acid sequence: CATTPGRGETQYF. The whole variable domain, filled in from reference TRBV7-6 and TRBJ2-5, reads GAGVSQSPRYKVTKRGQDVALRCDPISGHVSLYWYRQALGQGPEFLTYFNYEAQQDKSGLPNDRFSAERPEGSISTLTIQRTEQRDSAMYRCATTPGRGETQYFGPGTRLLVL.

The chain joins TRBV27 to TRBJ1-1, with a weak D call TRBD1 (5 bases). Trimming took 7 bases from V and 1 from J, leaving 22 bases between them. Germline V gene data show CDR1 as MNHEY and CDR2 as SMNVEV (reference sequence). The CDR3 sequence is 17 residues long. CDR3 sequence (DNA): TGTGCCAGCACCCCGAGGGGCTTAAATGTCAAGAACACTGAAGCTTTCTTT. It is translated as CASTPRGLNVKNTEAFF.

The CDR3 reads CASSLGLGTPYNEQFF. CDR3 DNA sequence: TGTGCCAGCAGCTTAGGTTTAGGGACCCCCTACAATGAGCAGTTCTTC. This chain uses TRBV11-3 with TRBJ2-1; D possibly matches TRBD1 or TRBD2 (5 bases each). The CDR3 contains 16 residues. Germline V gene data show CDR1 as SGHNT and CDR2 as YENEEA. Deletions cut 1 base from V and 2 bases from J, with 12 bases between.

The chain couples TRBV29-1 to TRBJ2-1; possibly TRBD1 or TRBD2 for D (6 bases each). The germline V gene has CDR1 SQVTM and CDR2 ANQGSEA. There are 12 residues in the CDR3. Trimming took off 7 bases at V and 8 bases at J, with 15 bases between the two ends. This CDR3 is CSGQGGPYEQFF. The CDR3 DNA is TGCAGCGGTCAAGGGGGGCCCTATGAGCAGTTCTTC.

The rearrangement joins TRBV18 to TRBJ1-3; D ambiguous. The CDR3 contains 15 residues. V lost 6 bases and J lost 0, with 12 bases in between. Germline V lookup: CDR1 KGHSH, CDR2 LQKENI. CDR3 sequence: CASSGIPSSGNTIYF. The DNA for the CDR3 is TGTGCCAGCTCGGGGATCCCAAGCTCTGGAAACACCATATATTTT.

The chain recombines TRBV14 with TRBJ2-2; D ambiguous. Trimming shortened V by 4 bases and J by 5 bases, and 8 bases separated the two germline ends. Germline V gives CDR1 SGHDN, CDR2 FVKESK. This CDR3 comprises 13 residues. In nucleotides, the CDR3 is TGTGCCAGCAGCCTCCAGATTACCGGGGAGCTGTTTTTT. This encodes CASSLQITGELFF.

This chain uses TRBV9 with TRBJ2-2; D may be TRBD2 (6 bases). CDR1 and CDR2 from the germline V gene are SGDLS and YYNGEE. V lost 0 bases to trimming and J lost 0 bases, with 18 bases between them. The CDR3 has 19 amino acids. CDR3 protein: CASSVESSRDAANTGELFF. The DNA for the CDR3 is TGTGCCAGCAGCGTAGAGAGTTCGCGGGACGCCGCGAACACCGGGGAGCTGTTTTTT. Based on the CDR3 plus reference TRBV9 and TRBJ2-2, the full variable domain is DSGVTQTPKHLITATGQRVTLRCSPRSGDLSVYWYQQSLDQGLQFLIQYYNGEERAKGNILERFSAQQFPDLHSELNLSSLELGDSALYFCASSVESSRDAANTGELFFGEGSRLTVL.

The chain links TRBV2 to TRBJ1-4, with 8 positions matching TRBD1. Trimming took 4 bases from V and 5 from J; bases not matched to a gene: 12. The germline V gene has CDR1 SNHLY and CDR2 FYNNEI. This CDR3 has 17 amino acids. The CDR3 loop is CASSVLTAGTGNEKLFF. CDR3 nucleotides: TGTGCCAGCAGTGTTCTAACCGCCGGGACAGGCAATGAAAAACTGTTTTTT.

The chain employs TRBV18 and TRBJ2-3; no definite D call. The V gene's germline CDR1 is KGHSH and CDR2 LQKENI. Trimming cost V 1 base and J 2 bases, with 7 bases left between them. The CDR3 is made up of 14 amino acids. The CDR3 is CASSPLDPTDTQYF. Written as DNA, the CDR3 is TGTGCCAGCTCACCACTTGACCCCACAGATACGCAGTATTTT.

This chain links TRBV7-2 with TRBJ2-7; no firm D call. CDR3 length: 14 residues. Germline lookup yields CDR1 SGHTA and CDR2 FQGNSA. V was shortened by 3 bases and J by 6 bases, with 15 bases between the two germline ends. CDR3 in DNA: TGTGCCAGCAGCTTTCATCACACCCCAGCCGAGCAGTACTTC. It encodes CASSFHHTPAEQYF.

The genes are TRBV5-5 and TRBJ2-1, with D maybe TRBD1 (6 bases). Germline V gives CDR1 SGHKS, CDR2 YYEKEE (reference sequence). V was shortened by 0 bases and J by 1 base, with 8 bases between the two germline ends. This CDR3 contains 15 residues. The DNA of the CDR3 is TGTGCCAGCAGCTTGGTTGGACAGTCCTACAATGAGCAGTTCTTC. Translating gives CASSLVGQSYNEQFF.

J is TRBJ2-1 and V is TRBV10-3, with 11 positions matching TRBD2. Germline CDR1 and CDR2: ENHRY and SYGVKD. The junction had 15 bases not matched to a gene; V was cut back by 5 bases and J by 15 bases. The CDR3 contains 15 residues. The CDR3 DNA reads TGTGCCATCAGTATCGATTTGACTAGCGGGATGAGGGGGTTCTTC. This encodes CAISIDLTSGMRGFF.

This chain connects TRBV21-1 to TRBJ2-5; the tabulated D call, TRBD1, remains unverified against the DNA. TRBV21-1 is designated a pseudogene. CDR3 length: 16 residues. The CDR3 spells CASSKAVAGVLETQYF. The CDR3 DNA reads as TGTGCCAGCAGCAAAGCGGTGGCAGGGGTATTGGAGACCCAGTACTTC.

The genes are TRBV15 and TRBJ2-3; 11 positions match TRBD2. V lost 0 bases to trimming and J lost 4 bases; unmatched junction nucleotides: 3. Germline V CDR1 and CDR2: LNHNV, YYDKDF (reference sequence). CDR3 length: 16 amino acids. The CDR3 loop reads CATSRETSGSADTQYF. CDR3 sequence (DNA): TGTGCCACCAGCAGAGAAACTAGCGGGAGTGCAGATACGCAGTATTTT.

V is TRBV4-3 and J is TRBJ2-1; 10 bases align to TRBD2. The V gene's germline CDR1 is LGHNA and CDR2 YSLEER. Trimming took 8 bases from V and 8 from J; bases not matched to a gene: 9. The CDR3 totals 14 residues. The CDR3 loop is CASSGTSAEDEQFF. The CDR3 DNA reads TGCGCCAGCTCTGGGACTAGCGCGGAAGATGAGCAGTTCTTC.